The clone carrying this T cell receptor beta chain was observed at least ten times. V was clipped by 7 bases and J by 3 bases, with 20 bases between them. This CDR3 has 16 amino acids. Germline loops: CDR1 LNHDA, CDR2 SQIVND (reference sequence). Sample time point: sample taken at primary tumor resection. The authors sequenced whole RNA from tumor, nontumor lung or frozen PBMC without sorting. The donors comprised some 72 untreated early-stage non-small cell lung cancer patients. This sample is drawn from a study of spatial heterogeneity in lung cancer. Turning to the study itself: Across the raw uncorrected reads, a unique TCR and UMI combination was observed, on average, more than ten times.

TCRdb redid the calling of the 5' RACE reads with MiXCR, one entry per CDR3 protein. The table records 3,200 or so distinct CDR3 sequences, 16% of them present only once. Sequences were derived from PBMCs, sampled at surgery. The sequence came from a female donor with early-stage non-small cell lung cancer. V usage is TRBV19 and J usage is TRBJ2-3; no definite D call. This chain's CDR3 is CASKSSGGLGTDTQYF. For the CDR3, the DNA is TGTGCCAGTAAATCTAGTGGTGGATTGGGGACAGATACGCAGTATTTT.